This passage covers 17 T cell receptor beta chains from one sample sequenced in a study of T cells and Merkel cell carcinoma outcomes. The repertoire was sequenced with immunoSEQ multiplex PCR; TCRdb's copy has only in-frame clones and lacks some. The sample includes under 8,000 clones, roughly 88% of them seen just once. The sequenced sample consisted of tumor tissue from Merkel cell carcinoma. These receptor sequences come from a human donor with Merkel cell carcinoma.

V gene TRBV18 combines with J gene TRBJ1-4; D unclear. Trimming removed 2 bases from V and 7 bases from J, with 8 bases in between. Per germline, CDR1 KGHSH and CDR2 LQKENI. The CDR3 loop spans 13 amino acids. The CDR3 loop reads CASSPLGLEKLFF. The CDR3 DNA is TGTGCCAGCTCACCATTAGGCCTTGAAAAACTGTTTTTT.

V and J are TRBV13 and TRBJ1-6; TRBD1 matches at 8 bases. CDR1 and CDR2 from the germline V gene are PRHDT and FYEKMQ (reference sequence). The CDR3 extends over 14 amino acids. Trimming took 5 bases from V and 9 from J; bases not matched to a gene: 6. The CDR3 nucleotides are TGTGCCAGCAGCCTGGACAGGGCTGGTTCACCCCTCCACTTT. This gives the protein CASSLDRAGSPLHF. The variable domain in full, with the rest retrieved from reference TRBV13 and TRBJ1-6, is AAGVIQSPRHLIKEKRETATLKCYPIPRHDTVYWYQQGPGQDPQFLISFYEKMQSDKGSIPDRFSAQQFSDYHSELNMSSLELGDSALYFCASSLDRAGSPLHFGNGTRLTVT.

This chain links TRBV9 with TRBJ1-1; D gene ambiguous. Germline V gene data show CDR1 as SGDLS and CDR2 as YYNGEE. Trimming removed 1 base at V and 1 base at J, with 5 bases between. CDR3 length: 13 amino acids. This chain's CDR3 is CASSVSANTEAFF. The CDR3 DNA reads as TGTGCCAGCAGCGTATCAGCGAACACTGAAGCTTTCTTT. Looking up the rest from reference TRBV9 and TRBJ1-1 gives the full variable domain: DSGVTQTPKHLITATGQRVTLRCSPRSGDLSVYWYQQSLDQGLQFLIQYYNGEERAKGNILERFSAQQFPDLHSELNLSSLELGDSALYFCASSVSANTEAFFGQGTRLTVV.

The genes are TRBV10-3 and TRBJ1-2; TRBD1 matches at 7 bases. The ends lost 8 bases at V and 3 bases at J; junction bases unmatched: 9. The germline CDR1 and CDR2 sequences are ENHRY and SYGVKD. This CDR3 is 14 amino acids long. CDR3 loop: CAIAKGAGDYGYTF. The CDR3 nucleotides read TGTGCCATCGCAAAGGGGGCGGGAGACTATGGCTACACCTTC.

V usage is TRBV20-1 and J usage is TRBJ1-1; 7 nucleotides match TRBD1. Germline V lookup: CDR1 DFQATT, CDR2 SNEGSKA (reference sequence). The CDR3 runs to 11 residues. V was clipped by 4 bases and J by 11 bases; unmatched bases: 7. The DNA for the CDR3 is TGCAGTGCTACAAAGGGGGCGATGGCTTTCTTT. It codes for CSATKGAMAFF.

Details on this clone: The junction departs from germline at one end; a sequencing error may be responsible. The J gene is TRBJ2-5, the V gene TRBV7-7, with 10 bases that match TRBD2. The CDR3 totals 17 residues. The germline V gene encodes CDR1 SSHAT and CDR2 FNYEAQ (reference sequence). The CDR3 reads CASSSGASGGPRETQYF. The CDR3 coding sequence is TGTGCTAGCAGCTCTGGGGCTAGCGGGGGACCGAGAGAGACCCAGTACTTC.

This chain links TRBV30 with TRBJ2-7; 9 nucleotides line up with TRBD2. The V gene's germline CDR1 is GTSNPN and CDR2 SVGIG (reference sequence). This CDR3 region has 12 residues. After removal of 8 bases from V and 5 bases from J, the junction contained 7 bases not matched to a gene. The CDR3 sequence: CARSGGNDEQYF. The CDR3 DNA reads TGTGCCCGAAGCGGGGGGAACGACGAGCAGTACTTC.

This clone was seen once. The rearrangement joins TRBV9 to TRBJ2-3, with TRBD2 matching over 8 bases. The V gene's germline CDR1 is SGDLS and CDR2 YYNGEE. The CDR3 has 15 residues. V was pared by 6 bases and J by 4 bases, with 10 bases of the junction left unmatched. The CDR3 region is CASNGGGTVSDTQYF. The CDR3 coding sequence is TGTGCCAGCAACGGGGGGGGGACCGTGTCAGATACGCAGTATTTT.

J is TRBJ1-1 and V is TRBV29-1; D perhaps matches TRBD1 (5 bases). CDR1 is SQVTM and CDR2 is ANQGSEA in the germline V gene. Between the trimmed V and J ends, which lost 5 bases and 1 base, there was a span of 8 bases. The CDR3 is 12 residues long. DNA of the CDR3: TGCAGCGTTTCCACAGGGAACACTGAAGCTTTCTTT. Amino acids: CSVSTGNTEAFF.

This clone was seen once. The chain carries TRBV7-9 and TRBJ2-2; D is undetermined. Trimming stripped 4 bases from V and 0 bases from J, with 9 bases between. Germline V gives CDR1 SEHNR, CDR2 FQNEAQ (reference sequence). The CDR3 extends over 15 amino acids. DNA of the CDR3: TGTGCCAGCAGCTCCCCAACTCCGAACACCGGGGAGCTGTTTTTT. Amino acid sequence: CASSSPTPNTGELFF.

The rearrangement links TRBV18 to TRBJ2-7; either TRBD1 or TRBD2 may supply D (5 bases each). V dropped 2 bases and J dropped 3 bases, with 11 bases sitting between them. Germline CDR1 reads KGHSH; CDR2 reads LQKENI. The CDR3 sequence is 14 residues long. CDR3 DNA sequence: TGTGCCAGCTCACCAGAGGGACCGATCTACGAGCAGTACTTC. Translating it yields CASSPEGPIYEQYF.

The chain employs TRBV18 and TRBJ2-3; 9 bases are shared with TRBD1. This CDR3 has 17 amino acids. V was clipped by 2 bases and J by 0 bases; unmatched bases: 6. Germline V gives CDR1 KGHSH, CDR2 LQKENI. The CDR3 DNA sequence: TGTGCCAGCTCACCAGCGTGGGACAGGGTTAGCACAGATACGCAGTATTTT. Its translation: CASSPAWDRVSTDTQYF.

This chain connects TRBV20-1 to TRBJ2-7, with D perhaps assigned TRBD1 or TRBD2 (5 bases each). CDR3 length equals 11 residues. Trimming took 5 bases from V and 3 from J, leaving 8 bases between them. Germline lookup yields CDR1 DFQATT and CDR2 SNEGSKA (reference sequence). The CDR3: CSARDGYEQYF. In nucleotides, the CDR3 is TGCAGTGCTCGGGACGGCTACGAGCAGTACTTC.

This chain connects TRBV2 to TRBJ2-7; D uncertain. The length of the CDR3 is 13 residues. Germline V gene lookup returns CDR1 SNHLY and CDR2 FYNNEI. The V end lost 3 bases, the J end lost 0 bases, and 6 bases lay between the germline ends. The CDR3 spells CASSENHSYEQYV. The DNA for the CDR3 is TGTGCCAGCAGTGAGAACCACTCCTACGAGCAGTACGTC.

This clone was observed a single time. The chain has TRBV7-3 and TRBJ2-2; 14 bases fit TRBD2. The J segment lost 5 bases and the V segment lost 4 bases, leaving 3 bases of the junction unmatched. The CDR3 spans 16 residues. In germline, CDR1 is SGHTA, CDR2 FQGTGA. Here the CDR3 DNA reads TGTGCCAGCAGCTCAAGACTAGCGGGGGGGACCGGGGAGCTGTTTTTT. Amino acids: CASSSRLAGGTGELFF.

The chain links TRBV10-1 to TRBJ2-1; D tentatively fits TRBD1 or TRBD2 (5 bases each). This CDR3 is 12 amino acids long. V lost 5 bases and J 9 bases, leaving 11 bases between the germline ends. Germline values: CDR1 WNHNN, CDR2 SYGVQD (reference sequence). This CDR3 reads CASSRGSSEQFF. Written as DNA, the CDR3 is TGCGCCAGCAGTCGGGGCTCCAGTGAGCAGTTCTTC.

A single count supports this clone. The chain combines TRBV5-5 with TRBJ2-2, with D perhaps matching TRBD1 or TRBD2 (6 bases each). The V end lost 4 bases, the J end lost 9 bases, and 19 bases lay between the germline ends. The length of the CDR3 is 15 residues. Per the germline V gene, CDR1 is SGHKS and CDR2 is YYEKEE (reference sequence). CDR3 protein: CASSPRGGGGRELFF. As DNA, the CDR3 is TGTGCCAGCAGCCCCCGCGGAGGGGGAGGCCGGGAGCTGTTTTTT.